The clone carrying this TCR beta chain was seen only a few times. The antigen is unknown. Germline V gene data show CDR1 as DFQATT and CDR2 as SNEGSKA (reference sequence). The CDR3 is made up of 16 amino acids. Trimming cost V 0 bases and J 0 bases, with 15 bases left between them. The data stem from a study of CD8 T cells in ankylosing spondylitis. Study results and limitations: Seemingly characteristic of ankylosing spondylitis blood was a TCR beta motif consisting of about 8 highly homologous variants. Disease-linked clones reportedly showed significant enrichment in matched ankylosing spondylitis synovial fluid. Clones that were linked to disease were CD8+ and were relatively rare in peripheral blood.

TCRdb processed the 5' RACE reads anew with MiXCR; each CDR3 protein has one entry. The sample consists of fewer than 650,000 distinct CDR3 sequences, roughly 12% of them appearing once. This TCR was sampled from a male donor with ankylosing spondylitis. What was sequenced was blood, either unsorted or a sorted T cell fraction (not recorded which). The chain couples TRBV20-1 to TRBJ2-7; TRBD2 is a possible D gene (5 bases). This CDR3 reads CSARDRNSVYSYEQYF. CDR3 nucleotide sequence: TGCAGTGCTAGAGATCGGAATAGCGTCTACTCCTACGAGCAGTACTTC.